These 25 T cell receptor beta chains were sequenced from one sample in a study of T and B cells in COVID-19 patients. BIOMED2 TRB-A/B primer pools were used in multiplex TRB PCR. TCRdb fed the multiplex PCR reads into MiXCR, producing one record per CDR3 protein. The sample comprises over 6,000 distinct CDR3 sequences, more than 25% of which are singletons, and 50% to 60% rests with the top ten. From blood, about 230-500 ng of genomic DNA served as TRB template. The sequencing sample was made of blood. These receptors were taken from a human donor with active COVID-19.

This chain uses TRBV15 with TRBJ1-2; D might be TRBD1 (5 bases). Trimming cost V 3 bases and J 3 bases, with 14 bases left between them. CDR3 length: 15 amino acids. In germline, CDR1 is LNHNV, CDR2 YYDKDF (reference sequence). The CDR3 nucleotides read TGTGCCACCAGCAGCCCCTTCCGAGGGGACTATGGCTACACCTTC. Translation: CATSSPFRGDYGYTF.

Points on this clonotype: Since a much larger clone is just one base distant, this may be a read error. The chain uses TRBV30 and TRBJ2-1; D might be TRBD2 (5 bases). The CDR3 sequence is 12 residues long. Germline V lookup: CDR1 GTSNPN, CDR2 SVGIG (reference sequence). The CDR3 DNA follows: TGTGCCTGCCGGGATTTATACAATGAGCTGTTCTTC. Translation gives CACRDLYNELFF.

Turning to this clonotype: This sequence may be a read error, since a much larger clone differs from it by one base. The V and J genes are TRBV13 and TRBJ2-7; 7 bases match TRBD1. The CDR3 has 12 residues. The germline V gene has CDR1 PRHDT and CDR2 FYEKMQ (reference sequence). Trimming took 10 bases from V and 6 from J; bases not matched to a gene: 9. The DNA of the CDR3 is TGTGCCATCAGTCGGACAGGACGCGAGCAGTACTTC. Translated, it gives CAISRTGREQYF.

This clonotype has more than one count but fewer than ten. This chain connects TRBV12-3 or TRBV12-4 to TRBJ1-3; TRBD1 aligns across 7 bases. With 6 bases clipped from V and 0 bases from J, the junction kept 5 bases outside the gene matches. The length of the CDR3 is 15 residues. CDR3 nucleotide sequence: TGTGCCAGCAGACCGGGACAGAACTCTGGAAACACCATATATTTT. Protein sequence: CASRPGQNSGNTIYF.

This clonotype ranks as medium-sized. This sequence joins TRBV27 and TRBJ2-1, with 7 bases that match TRBD1. CDR3 length equals 13 residues. V dropped 6 bases and J dropped 7; count of bases not matched to a gene: 6. Germline CDR1 reads MNHEY; CDR2 reads SMNVEV (reference sequence). The CDR3 DNA reads TGTGCCAGCAGAACAGGGGCCACAAATGAGCAGTTCTTC. It is translated as CASRTGATNEQFF.

V usage is TRBV20-1 and J usage is TRBJ1-6; D is ambiguous. Trimming took off 0 bases at V and 10 bases at J, with 7 bases between the two ends. Germline V gene sequence: CDR1 DFQATT, CDR2 SNEGSKA (reference sequence). CDR3 size: 12 residues. The CDR3 region has the DNA TGCAGTGCTAGAGACCGACGGTCACCCCTCCACTTT. Encoded protein: CSARDRRSPLHF.

This chain connects TRBV6-5 to TRBJ2-4; no clear D. V lost 5 bases and J 0 bases, leaving 23 bases between the germline ends. The CDR3 has 19 amino acids. Looked up from germline, CDR1 is MNHEY and CDR2 is SVGAGI. Written as DNA, the CDR3 is TGTGCCAGCAGTCCGGTGGCCCTCGCCTCCCTGGCAGCCAAAAACATTCAGTACTTC. The encoded protein is CASSPVALASLAAKNIQYF.

The chain uses TRBV6-5 and TRBJ1-1, with unresolved D. The CDR3 spans 13 residues. V was cut by 6 bases and J by 1 base, with 9 bases left in between. The germline CDR1 and CDR2 sequences are MNHEY and SVGAGI. CDR3 sequence: CASRRSTNTEAFF. For the CDR3, the DNA is TGTGCCAGCAGACGATCGACGAACACTGAAGCTTTCTTT.

DNA of the CDR3: TGTGCCGGGGCCAGGGGGGTCACAGATACGCAGTATTTT. Translating it yields CAGARGVTDTQYF. The V call is TRBV6-2 or TRBV6-3, the J call TRBJ2-3, with D possibly TRBD1 on 7 matching bases. The germline CDR1 and CDR2 sequences are MNHEY and SVGEGT. Trimming left V 11 bases short and J 2 bases short, with 14 bases between. This CDR3 has 13 amino acids.

The chain combines TRBV6-5 with TRBJ1-2; D uncertain. Trimming left V 0 bases short and J 2 bases short, with 10 bases between. Germline CDR1 reads MNHEY; CDR2 reads SVGAGI. There are 15 residues in the CDR3. This chain's CDR3 is CASSYSGRSNYGYTF. The CDR3 coding sequence is TGTGCCAGCAGTTACTCCGGCAGGTCAAACTATGGCTACACCTTC.

This sequence joins TRBV27 and TRBJ1-5; TRBD1 matches at 9 bases. Germline trimming cut 5 bases from V and 4 bases from J; bases unmatched to any gene: 3. Germline V lookup: CDR1 MNHEY, CDR2 SMNVEV (reference sequence). The CDR3 is made up of 14 amino acids. In DNA, the CDR3 is TGTGCCAGCAGTCCCGGGACAGGGAATCAGCCCCAGCATTTT. Translated, it gives CASSPGTGNQPQHF.

Sample share makes this clonotype medium-sized. V and J are TRBV29-1 and TRBJ1-2, with 7 positions matching TRBD1. Germline V gene data show CDR1 as SQVTM and CDR2 as ANQGSEA. V trimming: 6 bases; J trimming: 5 bases; junction bases outside the gene matches: 12. This CDR3 spans 14 amino acids. The CDR3 loop reads CSVTKGQSSYGYTF. The CDR3 DNA follows: TGCAGCGTAACAAAGGGACAGTCGTCTTATGGCTACACCTTC.

The chain recombines TRBV7-2 with TRBJ2-5; 11 bases match TRBD2. From germline, CDR1 is SGHTA and CDR2 FQGNSA. The CDR3 consists of 15 residues. With 4 bases clipped from V and 4 bases from J, the junction kept 5 bases outside the gene matches. Here the CDR3 DNA reads TGTGCCAGCAGCTCCCGCGGACTAGCGGGAGAGACCCAGTACTTC. Translating gives CASSSRGLAGETQYF.

By its share, this clonotype is medium-sized. The rearrangement uses TRBV19 and TRBJ2-7; D possibly corresponds to TRBD2 (7 bases). V was cut by 6 bases and J by 5 bases, with 20 bases left in between. Per the germline V gene, CDR1 is LNHDA and CDR2 is SQIVND (reference sequence). This CDR3 has 15 residues. The CDR3 spells CASSEGGAGKDEQYF. The CDR3 coding sequence is TGTGCCAGTAGCGAAGGGGGGGCAGGGAAGGACGAGCAGTACTTC.

This clonotype is labeled as medium-sized. The rearrangement links TRBV19 to TRBJ2-1; the match to TRBD1 covers 9 bases. The CDR3 is made up of 16 amino acids. V lost 6 bases, J lost 1 base, and 7 bases stayed unmatched. Germline V gives CDR1 LNHDA, CDR2 SQIVND (reference sequence). CDR3 nucleotide sequence: TGTGCCAGTAGAGAGGGACAGGGAAAGTCCTACAATGAGCAGTTCTTC. Amino acids: CASREGQGKSYNEQFF.

This clonotype is classed as medium-sized. V gene TRBV6-1 combines with J gene TRBJ1-2, with unresolved D. The germline V and J ends were trimmed by 7 bases and 8 bases, with 26 bases remaining between them. Germline lookup yields CDR1 MNHNS and CDR2 SASEGT. CDR3 length equals 16 residues. The chain's CDR3 is CASILRPGNSLRGYTF. Written as DNA, the CDR3 is TGTGCCAGCATTTTACGACCGGGTAATTCCCTTCGCGGCTACACCTTC.

V usage is TRBV7-6 and J usage is TRBJ1-1; a possible D gene is TRBD1 (6 bases). In germline, CDR1 is SGHVS, CDR2 FNYEAQ. CDR3 size: 13 residues. Trimming removed 1 base from V and 6 bases from J, with 9 bases in between. Here the CDR3 reads CASSLEGGSEAFF. CDR3 in DNA: TGTGCCAGCAGCTTAGAAGGGGGGTCTGAAGCTTTCTTT. Combining the CDR3 with reference TRBV7-6 and TRBJ1-1 gives the whole variable domain GAGVSQSPRYKVTKRGQDVALRCDPISGHVSLYWYRQALGQGPEFLTYFNYEAQQDKSGLPNDRFSAERPEGSISTLTIQRTEQRDSAMYRCASSLEGGSEAFFGQGTRLTVV.

This chain uses TRBV6-5 with TRBJ1-1; 11 nucleotides line up with TRBD1. V was clipped by 4 bases and J by 6 bases; unmatched bases: 10. This CDR3 is built from 16 residues. Looked up from germline, CDR1 is MNHEY and CDR2 is SVGAGI. Here the CDR3 reads CASSSPGQGVSAEAFF. CDR3 coding DNA: TGTGCCAGCAGTTCCCCGGGACAGGGGGTTAGCGCTGAAGCTTTCTTT.

The table lists this clonotype with many counts. The J gene is TRBJ2-3, the V gene TRBV24-1; 9 bases align to TRBD1. The CDR3 spans 16 residues. The ends lost 2 bases at V and 5 bases at J; junction bases unmatched: 7. Germline lookup yields CDR1 KGHDR and CDR2 SFDVKD. CDR3 loop: CATSDSGTGRRDTQYF. CDR3 bases: TGTGCCACCAGTGATTCCGGGACAGGGAGGCGAGATACGCAGTATTTT.

This clonotype was detected only a few times. The chain is built from TRBV12-3 or TRBV12-4 and TRBJ1-5; no clear D. The CDR3 has 12 residues. V shed 6 bases and J shed 6 bases, with 9 bases lying between them. CDR3 in DNA: TGTGCCAGCAGCGTTGGGAGTCAGCCCCAGCATTTT. Protein sequence: CASSVGSQPQHF.

This clonotype was seen more than once but under ten times. This rearrangement joins TRBV6-5 to TRBJ2-7; 9 bases align to TRBD1. CDR3 size: 14 residues. Germline CDR1 reads MNHEY; CDR2 reads SVGAGI. V was pared by 8 bases and J by 2 bases, with 7 bases of the junction left unmatched. The CDR3 protein is CASPPGQGPYEQYF. The CDR3 region has the DNA TGTGCCAGCCCTCCGGGACAGGGACCCTACGAGCAGTACTTC.

The chain has TRBV20-1 and TRBJ1-3; tentative D call: TRBD1 (5 bases). Looked up from germline, CDR1 is DFQATT and CDR2 is SNEGSKA (reference sequence). The CDR3 totals 11 residues. Between the trimmed V and J ends, which lost 6 bases and 5 bases, there was a span of 8 bases. CDR3 protein: CSAGDRNTIYF. In DNA form, the CDR3 reads TGCAGTGCCGGGGACCGAAACACCATATATTTT.

The V gene is TRBV6-2 or TRBV6-3, the J gene TRBJ1-2, with 11 nucleotides matching TRBD1. The length of the CDR3 is 16 residues. V shed 6 bases, J shed 3 bases, and the junction held 9 bases outside the gene matches. Per germline, CDR1 MNHEY and CDR2 SVGEGT. The CDR3 region has the DNA TGTGCCAGCAGCCTGGACAGGGGGCGCAAGGACTATGGCTACACCTTC. Translation: CASSLDRGRKDYGYTF.

This clonotype occurred once. The rearrangement links TRBV19 to TRBJ2-7; TRBD1 aligns across 7 bases. Germline V gene data show CDR1 as LNHDA and CDR2 as SQIVND (reference sequence). The CDR3 extends over 13 amino acids. With 6 bases clipped from V and 3 bases from J, the junction kept 5 bases outside the gene matches. Here the CDR3 reads CASSRQGFYEQYF. DNA for the CDR3: TGTGCCAGTAGCCGACAGGGATTCTACGAGCAGTACTTC.

This clonotype was counted only a few times. This chain links TRBV6-5 with TRBJ2-7, with 13 bases aligning to TRBD2. There are 17 residues in the CDR3. J lost 3 bases, V lost 1 base, and 6 bases had no gene match. The germline V gene has CDR1 MNHEY and CDR2 SVGAGI. DNA of the CDR3: TGTGCCAGCAGTTACTTTAGCAGGACTAGCGGGAGCTACGAGCAGTACTTC. This encodes CASSYFSRTSGSYEQYF.